This T cell receptor beta chain was recovered during a study of Ad26.COV2.S vaccination and SARS-CoV-2 variants. As for treatment: some 20 received Ad26.COV2.S at low or high dose, single or two shots; 5 received placebo; per-sample allocation not given. Sample collection was performed on day 63 after the first vaccine or placebo injection. Clones were read by immunoSEQ multiplex PCR, and TCRdb kept only the in-frame ones, dropping some. The table shows 400,000 to 500,000 clones, with about 91% occurring only once. For this clone: Its antigen is unknown.

CDR3 length equals 14 residues. Germline CDR1 is MNHEY and CDR2 is SMNVEV (reference sequence). The V segment lost 6 bases and the J segment 5 bases; nucleotides outside the gene matches: 7. Whole-study findings and limits: The study found similar non-spike TCR breadth in vaccine and placebo recipients.

The source material was peripheral blood, sampled in a trial of Ad26.COV2.S vaccine versus placebo. This TCR was sampled from a person between 18 and 60 years old who received the Ad26.COV2.S COVID-19 vaccine or a placebo. V and J are TRBV27 and TRBJ2-5; 9 nucleotides align to TRBD1. The CDR3 reads CASRPTGGRETQYF. Written as DNA, the CDR3 is TGTGCCAGCAGGCCGACAGGGGGAAGGGAGACCCAGTACTTC.